Below, one T cell receptor beta chain is given with its context. The sample is drawn from a study of shared clonotypes between healthy human individuals. Sequencing was performed with immunoSEQ multiplex PCR; in TCRdb, only in-frame clones are kept and a portion is missing. Of 1,500,000 or so clones in the sample, around 98.5% were seen once. Germline assignment: CDR1 MNHNS and CDR2 SASEGT. The CDR3 length is 11 residues. V was trimmed by 11 bases and J by 5 bases, leaving 11 bases between them. The genes are TRBV6-1 and TRBJ2-3; no clear D. Specimen: naive CD4+ T cells sorted from blood. Subset in this sample: CD45RA+ positively selected. The clonotype comes from a young man in good health. CDR3 residues: CASDRLDTQYF. CDR3 nucleotides: TGTGCCTCTGACCGACTAGATACGCAGTATTTT.